The sequence of this TCR beta chain was determined in a study of T cell responses to AZD1222 COVID-19 vaccine. The study, taken as a whole, reports: CD4 TCRs associated with vaccination spanned spike, dominating at 160-218 and 743-854. Per reports, nearly half of all spike-specific TCRs target regions that are unmutated in variants.

As for this clone: The antigen is undetermined.

The CDR3 loop spans 11 amino acids. The germline CDR1 and CDR2 sequences are GTSNPN and SVGIG (reference sequence). The V end was cut by 3 bases, the J end by 2 bases, with 4 bases between. Clones were sequenced by immunoSEQ multiplex PCR, and TCRdb holds only the in-frame ones, with some missing. Among around 72,000 clones listed, about nine tenths were seen once. The receptor was derived from an adult in good health. The rearrangement joins TRBV30 to TRBJ1-1; no definite D call. This specimen was peripheral blood, taken on day 0 of AZD1222 vaccination. CDR3 in DNA: TGTGCCTGGAGGGGTAACACTGAAGCTTTCTTT. This translates into CAWRGNTEAFF.